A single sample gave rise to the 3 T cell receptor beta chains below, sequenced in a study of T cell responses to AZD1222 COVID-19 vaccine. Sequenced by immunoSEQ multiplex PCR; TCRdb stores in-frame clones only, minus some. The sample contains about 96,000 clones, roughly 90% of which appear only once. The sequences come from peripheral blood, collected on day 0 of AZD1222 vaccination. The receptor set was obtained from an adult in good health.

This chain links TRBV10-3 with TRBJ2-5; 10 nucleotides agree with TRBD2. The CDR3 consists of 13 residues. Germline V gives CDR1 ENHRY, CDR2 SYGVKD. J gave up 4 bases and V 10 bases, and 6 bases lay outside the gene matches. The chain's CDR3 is CATLAGAGETQYF. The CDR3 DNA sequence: TGTGCCACCCTAGCGGGAGCGGGAGAGACCCAGTACTTC.

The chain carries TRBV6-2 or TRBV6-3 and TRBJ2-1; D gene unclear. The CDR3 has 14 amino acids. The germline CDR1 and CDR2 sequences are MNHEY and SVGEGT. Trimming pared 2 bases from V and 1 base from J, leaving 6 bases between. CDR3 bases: TGTGCCAGCAGTTACGCCGCGTCCTACAATGAGCAGTTCTTC. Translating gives CASSYAASYNEQFF.

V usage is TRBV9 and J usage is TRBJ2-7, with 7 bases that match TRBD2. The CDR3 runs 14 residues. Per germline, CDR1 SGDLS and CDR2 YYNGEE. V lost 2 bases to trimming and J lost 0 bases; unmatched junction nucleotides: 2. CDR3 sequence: CASSVRDYSYEQYF. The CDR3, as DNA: TGTGCCAGCAGCGTCCGGGACTACTCCTACGAGCAGTACTTC. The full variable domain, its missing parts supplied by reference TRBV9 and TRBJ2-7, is DSGVTQTPKHLITATGQRVTLRCSPRSGDLSVYWYQQSLDQGLQFLIQYYNGEERAKGNILERFSAQQFPDLHSELNLSSLELGDSALYFCASSVRDYSYEQYFGPGTRLTVT.